These 10 T cell receptor beta chains share one sample of origin, sequenced in a study of cytomegalovirus exposure and HLA in healthy donors. The PCR was carried out with 60 Vbeta primers and 13 Jbeta primers. Produced via immunoSEQ multiplex PCR; TCRdb's table is partial and in-frame only. The table has 160,000 or so clones, 80% seen once. Sequencing was done on a sample of PBMCs. These receptors originate from a young man in good health and CMV-seropositive.

This rearrangement joins TRBV10-3 to TRBJ2-4; TRBD1 aligns across 11 bases. With V trimmed by 6 bases and J by 1 base, 14 bases remained unmatched. CDR1 and CDR2 from the germline V gene are ENHRY and SYGVKD. This CDR3 region has 19 residues. The CDR3 is CAISQSPGTGGSAKNIQYF. The CDR3 coding sequence is TGTGCCATCAGCCAAAGTCCCGGGACAGGGGGAAGCGCCAAAAACATTCAGTACTTC.

V and J are TRBV4-1 and TRBJ2-3, with a possible D match to TRBD2 (6 bases). Germline V gives CDR1 MGHRA, CDR2 YSYEKL. V was trimmed by 2 bases and J by 4 bases, leaving 7 bases between them. The CDR3 totals 13 residues. Here the CDR3 reads CASSQRLADTQYF. In DNA, the CDR3 is TGCGCCAGCAGCCAACGACTAGCAGATACGCAGTATTTT.

The V call is TRBV5-1, the J call TRBJ1-1; D ambiguous. Germline loops: CDR1 SGHRS, CDR2 YFSETQ. This CDR3 contains 14 residues. Trimming pared 0 bases from V and 1 base from J, leaving 7 bases between. The CDR3 protein is CASSLEQTNTEAFF. CDR3 coding DNA: TGCGCCAGCAGCTTGGAACAGACGAACACTGAAGCTTTCTTT.

The V gene is TRBV10-3, the J gene TRBJ1-3; 10 positions agree with TRBD1. Losses at the gene ends were 6 bases for V and 3 bases for J; bases not matched to a gene: 5. The CDR3 is made up of 15 amino acids. The germline CDR1 and CDR2 sequences are ENHRY and SYGVKD. CDR3 loop: CAISGGTGVGNTIYF. As DNA, the CDR3 is TGTGCCATCAGCGGGGGGACAGGGGTTGGAAACACCATATATTTT.

This clone was picked up a small number of times. This chain links TRBV19 with TRBJ2-5; tentatively, D is TRBD2 (5 bases). CDR1 and CDR2 (germline): LNHDA, SQIVND (reference sequence). V lost 6 bases to trimming and J lost 4 bases, with 15 bases between them. CDR3 size: 14 residues. The CDR3 here is CASRTAGEAETQYF. The CDR3 DNA reads as TGTGCCAGTAGAACTGCCGGGGAAGCAGAGACCCAGTACTTC.

J is TRBJ1-1 and V is TRBV18, with TRBD1 identical over 7 bases. With V trimmed by 2 bases and J by 2 bases, 5 bases remained unmatched. This CDR3 region has 15 residues. CDR1 and CDR2 (germline): KGHSH, LQKENI. Written as DNA, the CDR3 is TGTGCCAGCTCACCAGGACAGGTACCAAACACTGAAGCTTTCTTT. Translating gives CASSPGQVPNTEAFF.

This clone was picked up a small number of times. J is TRBJ2-2 and V is TRBV10-2, with a tentative D call TRBD2 (6 bases). V was clipped by 3 bases and J by 4 bases, with 12 bases between them. The V gene's germline CDR1 is WSHSY and CDR2 SAAADI. The CDR3 runs 15 residues. The CDR3 bases are TGCGCCAGCAGTGACGCGGGCGGGGCCACCGGGGAGCTGTTTTTT. Translation: CASSDAGGATGELFF.

The chain uses TRBV4-3 and TRBJ2-5; no clear D gene. Germline CDR1 reads LGHNA; CDR2 reads YSLEER. The CDR3 has 16 amino acids. V lost 0 bases to trimming and J lost 3 bases, with 14 bases between them. The chain's CDR3 is CASSQEGPRGEETQYF. As DNA, the CDR3 is TGCGCCAGCAGCCAAGAAGGCCCCAGAGGCGAAGAGACCCAGTACTTC.

J is TRBJ1-5 and V is TRBV27; D remains ambiguous. The germline gives CDR1 MNHEY, CDR2 SMNVEV (reference sequence). CDR3 length: 17 residues. The V end was cut by 3 bases, the J end by 7 bases, with 22 bases between. The CDR3 nucleotides are TGTGCCAGCAGTTTTTATCCCGCCGCCACCTCAGGACAGCCCCAGCATTTT. Translation gives CASSFYPAATSGQPQHF.

To note about this clone: Other nucleotide sequences from this sample produce the same CDR3. The gene calls are TRBV6-5 and TRBJ2-1; D not certain. CDR3 length equals 11 residues. V was shortened by 0 bases and J by 10 bases, with 4 bases between the two germline ends. Germline V gene sequence: CDR1 MNHEY, CDR2 SVGAGI. Written as DNA, the CDR3 is TGTGCCAGCAGTTACTCTAGAGAGCAGTTCTTC. Protein product: CASSYSREQFF.